Listed below are T cell receptor beta chains from one sample, sequenced in a study of T-cell reconstitution after alpha-beta-depleted transplantation in children. TCRdb re-called the PCR reads through MiXCR, storing one row per CDR3 protein. The sample includes around 500,000 distinct CDR3 sequences, 23% of them seen just once. The specimen comprised PBMCs, mostly from graft donor cells, sampled 360 days after TCRalphabeta/CD19-depleted stem cell transplant. Every receptor here comes from a boy younger than two who had a stem cell transplant for acute myeloid leukemia, so the T cells may come from the graft donor. The CDR3 runs from the conserved cysteine through the conserved F or W. Fields, in order: V gene, J gene, clone size, D gene, CDR3 protein, CDR3 DNA. D genes are given only for firm matches. Clone size is not always given. Where it is, it says once, few, many or a class for expanded clones.

>TRBV20-1|TRBJ2-5|.|TRBD2
CSARRTSARVPQYF
TGCAGTGCTAGACGAACTAGCGCTCGTGTGCCCCAGTACTTC
>TRBV4-3|TRBJ2-7|many|TRBD2
CASSQDREGYEQYF
TGCGCCAGCAGCCAAGATAGGGAGGGGTACGAGCAGTACTTC
>TRBV20-1|TRBJ2-3|many|TRBD1
CSARQGITDTQYF
TGCAGTGCGAGACAGGGGATCACAGATACGCAGTATTTT
>TRBV12-3/TRBV12-4|TRBJ2-7|many|.
CASSPWPQDEQYF
TGTGCCAGCAGCCCGTGGCCCCAAGATGAGCAGTACTTC
>TRBV6-5|TRBJ1-1|.|.
CASSYGLGTEAFF
TGTGCCAGCAGTTACGGGCTGGGAACTGAAGCTTTCTTT
>TRBV7-2|TRBJ1-1|many|.
CASSLWAPKNVAGMNTEAFF
TGTGCCAGCAGCTTATGGGCCCCCAAAAACGTTGCCGGGATGAACACTGAAGCTTTCTTT
>TRBV25-1|TRBJ2-7|.|.
CASSYLTTEQYF
TGTGCCAGCAGTTACCTGACTACAGAGCAGTACTTC
>TRBV7-9|TRBJ2-1|.|TRBD2
CASSFGGGSSYNEQFF
TGTGCCAGCAGCTTTGGGGGGGGGAGCTCCTACAATGAGCAGTTCTTC
>TRBV12-3/TRBV12-4|TRBJ2-5|many|TRBD1
CASSLRAGGLETQYF
TGTGCCAGCAGTTTACGAGCAGGGGGCCTAGAGACCCAGTACTTC
>TRBV5-1|TRBJ2-3|few|TRBD2
CASSLLSTSGQTDTQYF
TGCGCCAGCAGCTTGCTCTCGACTAGCGGCCAGACAGATACGCAGTATTTT
>TRBV9|TRBJ1-1|.|.
CASSVYGGGSATEAFF
TGTGCCAGCAGCGTATATGGCGGGGGGTCCGCCACTGAAGCTTTCTTT
>TRBV12-3/TRBV12-4|TRBJ2-1|.|.
CASRIPSNNEQFF
TGTGCCAGCAGGATCCCATCCAACAATGAGCAGTTCTTC
>TRBV6-2/TRBV6-3|TRBJ1-5|.|TRBD1
CASSYAFPGQGAQPQHF
TGTGCCAGCAGTTATGCATTCCCGGGACAGGGGGCTCAGCCCCAGCATTTT
>TRBV20-1|TRBJ2-1|many|TRBD2
CSAIGGRPNEQFF
TGCAGTGCTATCGGCGGGAGGCCCAATGAGCAGTTCTTC
>TRBV6-4|TRBJ2-1|many|.
CASSDFSRDYNEQFF
TGTGCCAGCAGTGACTTTTCCAGGGATTACAATGAGCAGTTCTTC
>TRBV20-1|TRBJ2-1|.|TRBD2
CSARVSGTRLDEQFF
TGCAGTGCTAGAGTTTCCGGGACTAGGCTGGATGAGCAGTTCTTC
>TRBV20-1|TRBJ2-3|.|TRBD2
CSATRGGAPTDTQYF
TGCAGTGCAACCCGGGGAGGGGCACCCACAGATACGCAGTATTTT
>TRBV28|TRBJ2-5|.|.
CASSFSHGRRETQYF
TGTGCCAGCAGTTTTTCCCACGGGCGGCGAGAGACCCAGTACTTC
>TRBV24-1|TRBJ2-2|few|.
CATSDPTGPGELFF
TGTGCCACCAGTGATCCAACAGGGCCCGGGGAGCTGTTTTTT
>TRBV12-3/TRBV12-4|TRBJ2-5|.|.
CASSFGANRERPQETQYF
TGTGCCAGCAGTTTCGGGGCAAACAGGGAACGGCCACAAGAGACCCAGTACTTC
>TRBV9|TRBJ2-1|once|.
CASSAKGGATLNNEQFF
TGTGCCAGCAGCGCCAAGGGGGGGGCCACCTTAAACAATGAGCAGTTCTTC
>TRBV15|TRBJ2-3|many|.
CATSRRTSAPTDTQYF
TGTGCCACCAGCAGACGAACTAGTGCCCCCACAGATACGCAGTATTTT
>TRBV5-1|TRBJ2-7|many|.
CASSLRTDYEQYF
TGCGCCAGCAGCCTAAGGACAGACTACGAGCAGTACTTC